This is a list of T cell receptor beta chains from one sample in a study of graft-versus-host responses after intestinal transplantation. Antigen specificity for these receptors is unknown. Profiled with immunoSEQ multiplex PCR; TCRdb holds only in-frame clones, not every one. Found here are about 130,000 clones, approximately 91% of them singletons; the top ten hold about 0.2%. The sequences come from unstimulated CD4+ T cells sorted from spleen or lymph node cells, collected before intestinal transplant. The receptor set was obtained from a human donor who received an intestinal transplant. CDR3s include the opening cysteine and the closing phenylalanine or tryptophan. D genes are given only for firm matches. Clone size appears in some rows only: once, few, many, or a class for an expanded clone.

size	J	V	D	CDR3	DNA
.	TRBJ1-6	TRBV6-6	.	CASSYGPYNSPLHF	TGTGCCAGCAGTTACGGCCCCTATAATTCACCCCTCCACTTT
once	TRBJ1-1	TRBV18	.	CASSPPSGSTEAFF	TGTGCCAGCTCACCACCCTCAGGGTCCACTGAAGCTTTCTTT
.	TRBJ1-3	TRBV7-8	TRBD1	CASSTRDRGGNTIYF	TGTGCCAGCAGCACCCGGGACAGGGGAGGAAACACCATATATTTT
.	TRBJ1-4	TRBV4-1	.	CASSRTQRQVEEKLFF	TGCGCCAGCAGCCGTACACAGAGACAGGTCGAGGAAAAACTGTTTTTT
.	TRBJ2-2	TRBV9	.	CASSVITGNTGELFF	TGTGCCAGCAGCGTCATCACAGGGAACACCGGGGAGCTGTTTTTT
.	TRBJ2-5	TRBV2	.	CASSVGGIDRETQYF	TGTGCCAGCAGTGTTGGCGGAATAGATAGGGAGACCCAGTACTTC
.	TRBJ2-7	TRBV11-3	TRBD2	CASSLRLAGGPGHEQYF	TGTGCCAGCAGCTTAAGGCTAGCGGGAGGTCCAGGCCACGAGCAGTACTTC
.	TRBJ2-1	TRBV2	TRBD1	CASSAGQGVGAYNEQFF	TGTGCCAGCAGTGCGGGACAGGGGGTGGGGGCCTACAATGAGCAGTTCTTC
.	TRBJ2-1	TRBV29-1	.	CSVEESSYNEQFF	TGCAGCGTTGAAGAGAGCTCCTACAATGAGCAGTTCTTC
.	TRBJ2-5	TRBV2	TRBD2	CASSAAGEGSVTQYF	TGTGCCAGCAGTGCAGCGGGAGAAGGTTCGGTGACCCAGTACTTC
.	TRBJ2-1	TRBV6-9	.	CASSNLRDNNEQFF	TGTGCCAGCAGTAATTTACGGGACAACAATGAGCAGTTCTTC
.	TRBJ2-5	TRBV6-1	.	CASSAGFQETQYF	TGTGCCAGCAGTGCGGGGTTCCAAGAGACCCAGTACTTC
few	TRBJ2-7	TRBV10-3	TRBD1	CAIRAGQGMYEQYF	TGTGCCATCAGAGCTGGACAGGGGATGTACGAGCAGTACTTC
.	TRBJ2-7	TRBV5-1	.	CASSFSPYEQYF	TGCGCCAGCAGCTTTTCACCCTACGAGCAGTACTTC
.	TRBJ2-7	TRBV19	TRBD1	CASSKRDRGHEQYF	TGTGCCAGTAGTAAACGGGACAGGGGCCACGAGCAGTACTTC
.	TRBJ2-7	TRBV7-3	TRBD2	CASSLRGTSGPHEQYF	TGTGCCAGCAGCTTAAGGGGTACTAGCGGTCCCCACGAGCAGTACTTC
.	TRBJ2-7	TRBV18	.	CASSPPGPTAHYEQYF	TGTGCCAGCTCACCACCAGGGCCGACGGCCCACTACGAGCAGTACTTC
.	TRBJ1-6	TRBV7-9	.	CASSFGDSPLHF	TGTGCCAGCAGCTTCGGGGATTCACCCCTCCACTTT
.	TRBJ1-4	TRBV5-4	.	CASSLAREGATNEKLFF	TGTGCCAGCAGCTTGGCCAGGGAGGGTGCAACTAATGAAAAACTGTTTTTT
.	TRBJ2-2	TRBV4-3	.	CASSEGGMDTGELFF	TGCGCCAGCTCGGAGGGGGGGATGGACACCGGGGAGCTGTTTTTT
once	TRBJ1-1	TRBV10-3	.	CAISEYPIGTEAFF	TGTGCCATCAGTGAGTATCCCATCGGGACAGAAGCTTTCTTT
.	TRBJ2-1	TRBV15	.	CATSRDLLSPSYNEQFF	TGTGCCACCAGCAGAGATCTTTTAAGCCCATCCTACAATGAGCAGTTCTTC
.	TRBJ2-1	TRBV6-5	TRBD1	CASSMTGTNNEQFF	TGTGCCAGCAGTATGACAGGGACCAACAATGAGCAGTTCTTC
.	TRBJ1-1	TRBV28	TRBD1	CAIQGATEAFF	TGTGCCATACAGGGGGCGACTGAAGCTTTCTTT
few	TRBJ1-3	TRBV10-3	.	CAISAGNTIYF	TGTGCCATCAGTGCCGGAAACACCATATATTTT
.	TRBJ2-3	TRBV30	.	CAWSVNPTDTQYF	TGTGCCTGGAGTGTCAACCCCACAGATACGCAGTATTTT
.	TRBJ2-7	TRBV15	.	CATKEGSTLYEQYF	TGTGCCACTAAAGAAGGATCGACACTGTACGAGCAGTACTTC
.	TRBJ2-7	TRBV7-2	.	CASSLGVEQYF	TGTGCCAGCAGCTTAGGAGTCGAGCAGTACTTC
.	TRBJ1-5	TRBV4-1	.	CASSQVGGAPHQPQHF	TGCGCCAGCAGCCAAGTGGGAGGGGCCCCACATCAGCCCCAGCATTTT
.	TRBJ1-6	TRBV10-2	TRBD1	CASSESRGVYSPLHF	TGCGCCAGCAGTGAGAGCAGGGGGGTATATTCACCCCTCCACTTT
.	TRBJ2-1	TRBV5-1	.	CASGRDSPHEQFF	TGCGCCAGCGGCCGGGACTCACCCCATGAGCAGTTCTTC
.	TRBJ1-5	TRBV6-5	.	CASRLKMGGTQPQHF	TGTGCCAGCAGGCTTAAAATGGGGGGCACTCAGCCCCAGCATTTT
.	TRBJ1-5	TRBV5-4	.	CASSAGGNQPQHF	TGTGCCAGCAGCGCAGGGGGCAATCAGCCCCAGCATTTT
.	TRBJ2-6	TRBV9	.	CASCTGFGANVLTF	TGTGCCAGCTGTACAGGGTTCGGGGCCAACGTCCTGACTTTC
.	TRBJ2-7	TRBV5-1	TRBD2	CASSLEGGHRYEQYF	TGCGCCAGCAGCTTGGAGGGAGGGCACCGATACGAGCAGTACTTC
.	TRBJ2-5	TRBV10-1	.	CASGTEATQYF	TGCGCCAGCGGCACCGAGGCTACCCAGTACTTC
once	TRBJ2-7	TRBV5-5	.	CASSLVQVTYEQYF	TGTGCCAGCAGCTTGGTGCAGGTGACCTACGAGCAGTACTTC
.	TRBJ1-2	TRBV5-1	TRBD1	CASSADRVYGYTF	TGCGCCAGCAGCGCTGACAGGGTCTATGGCTACACCTTC
.	TRBJ2-5	TRBV5-1	.	CASSYKETQYF	TGCGCCAGCAGTTATAAGGAGACCCAGTACTTC
once	TRBJ2-7	TRBV6-5	TRBD2	CASSWSGESGEQYF	TGTGCCAGCAGTTGGAGCGGGGAATCGGGAGAGCAGTACTTC
.	TRBJ1-3	TRBV18	.	CASSPDPGNTIYF	TGTGCCAGCTCCCCAGATCCTGGAAACACCATATATTTT
.	TRBJ1-2	TRBV18	.	CASSPLDDGGEGYTF	TGTGCCAGCTCACCACTGGATGACGGGGGCGAGGGCTACACCTTC
.	TRBJ1-2	TRBV18	TRBD1	CASSPVLSRQGVYGYTF	TGTGCCAGCTCACCTGTCCTGTCGCGACAGGGGGTCTATGGCTACACCTTC
.	TRBJ2-1	TRBV7-2	TRBD2	CASSLRTSGSFGQFF	TGTGCCAGCAGCTTACGGACTAGCGGGAGTTTCGGGCAGTTCTTC
.	TRBJ1-1	TRBV9	.	CASSREMNTEAFF	TGTGCCAGCAGCCGGGAGATGAACACTGAAGCTTTCTTT
once	TRBJ2-5	TRBV28	TRBD2	CASSFSSGTETQYF	TGTGCCAGCAGTTTTTCTAGCGGGACAGAGACCCAGTACTTC
.	TRBJ2-7	TRBV2	.	CASKRVEQYF	TGTGCCAGCAAGAGAGTCGAGCAGTACTTC
once	TRBJ2-1	TRBV7-8	.	CASSLTTGSSYNEQFF	TGTGCCAGCAGCTTGACGACTGGAAGCTCCTACAATGAGCAGTTCTTC
.	TRBJ2-1	TRBV10-3	TRBD2	CATGESSGRGSYNEQFF	TGTGCCACCGGAGAGTCTAGCGGGAGAGGATCCTACAATGAGCAGTTCTTC
.	TRBJ1-2	TRBV7-2	TRBD1	CASSRQGNYGYTF	TGTGCCAGCAGCCGACAGGGAAACTATGGCTACACCTTC
.	TRBJ1-1	TRBV5-6	TRBD1	CASSYTGTGYGTEAFF	TGTGCCAGCAGCTATACCGGGACAGGGTATGGTACTGAAGCTTTCTTT